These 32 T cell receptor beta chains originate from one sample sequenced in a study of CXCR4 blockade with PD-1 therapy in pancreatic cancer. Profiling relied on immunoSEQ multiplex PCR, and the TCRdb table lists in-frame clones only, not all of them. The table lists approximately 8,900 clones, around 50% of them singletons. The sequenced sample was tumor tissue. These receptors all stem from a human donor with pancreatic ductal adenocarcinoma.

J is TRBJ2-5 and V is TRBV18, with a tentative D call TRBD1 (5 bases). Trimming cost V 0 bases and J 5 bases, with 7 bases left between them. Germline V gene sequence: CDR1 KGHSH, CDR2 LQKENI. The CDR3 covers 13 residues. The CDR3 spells CASSPPSGETQYF. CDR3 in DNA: TGTGCCAGCTCACCACCGTCAGGGGAGACCCAGTACTTC.

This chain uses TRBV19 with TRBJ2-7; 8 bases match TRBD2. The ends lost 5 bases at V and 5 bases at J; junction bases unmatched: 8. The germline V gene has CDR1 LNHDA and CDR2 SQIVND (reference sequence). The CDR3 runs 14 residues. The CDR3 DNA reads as TGTGCCAGTAGTGATGTGGGACTAGTAAACGAGCAGTACTTC. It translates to CASSDVGLVNEQYF.

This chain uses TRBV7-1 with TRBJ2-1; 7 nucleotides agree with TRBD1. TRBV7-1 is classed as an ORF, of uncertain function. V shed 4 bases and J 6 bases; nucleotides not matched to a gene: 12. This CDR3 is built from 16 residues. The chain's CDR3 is CASSLEGGIWVNEQFF. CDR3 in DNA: TGTGCCAGCAGCTTGGAAGGGGGCATTTGGGTCAATGAGCAGTTCTTC.

The CDR3 sequence: CASSGRQVNEKLFF. CDR3 in DNA: TGCGCCAGCAGTGGAAGACAGGTGAATGAAAAACTGTTTTTT. The chain links TRBV10-2 to TRBJ1-4; D is perhaps TRBD1 (6 bases). The CDR3 sequence is 14 residues long. CDR1 WSHSY and CDR2 SAAADI come from the germline V gene. Trimming stripped 4 bases from V and 5 bases from J, with 11 bases between.

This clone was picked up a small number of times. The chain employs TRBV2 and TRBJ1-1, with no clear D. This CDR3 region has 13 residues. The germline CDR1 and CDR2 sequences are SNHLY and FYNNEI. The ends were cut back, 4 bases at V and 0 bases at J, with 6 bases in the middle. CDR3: CASSVFMNTEAFF. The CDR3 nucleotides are TGTGCCAGCAGTGTCTTCATGAACACTGAAGCTTTCTTT.

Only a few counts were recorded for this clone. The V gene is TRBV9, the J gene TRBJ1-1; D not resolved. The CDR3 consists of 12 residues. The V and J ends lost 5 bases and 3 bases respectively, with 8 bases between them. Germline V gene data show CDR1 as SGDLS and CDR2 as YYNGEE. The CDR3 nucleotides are TGTGCCAGCAGTACCCTCTACACTGAAGCTTTCTTT. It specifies CASSTLYTEAFF.

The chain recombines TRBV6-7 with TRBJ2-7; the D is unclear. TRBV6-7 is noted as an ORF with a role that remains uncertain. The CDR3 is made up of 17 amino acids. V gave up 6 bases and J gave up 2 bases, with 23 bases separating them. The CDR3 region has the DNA TGTGCCAGCAGGTCCGCTTCCTTTTCTAGGTTAACCTACGAGCAGTACTTC. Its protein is CASRSASFSRLTYEQYF.

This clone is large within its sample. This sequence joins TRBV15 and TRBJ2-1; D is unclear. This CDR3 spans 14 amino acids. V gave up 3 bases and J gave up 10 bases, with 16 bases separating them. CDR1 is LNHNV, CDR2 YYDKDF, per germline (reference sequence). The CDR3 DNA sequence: TGTGCCACCAGCAGGGCCGCAGGCCTGGGGGAGCAGTTCTTC. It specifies CATSRAAGLGEQFF.

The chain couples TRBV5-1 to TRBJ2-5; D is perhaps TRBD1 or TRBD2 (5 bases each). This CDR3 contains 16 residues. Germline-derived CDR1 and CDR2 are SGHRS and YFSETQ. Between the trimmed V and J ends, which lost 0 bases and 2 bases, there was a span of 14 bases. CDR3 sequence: CASSLGGTLNQETQYF. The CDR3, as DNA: TGCGCCAGCAGCTTGGGGGGGACCTTAAATCAAGAGACCCAGTACTTC.

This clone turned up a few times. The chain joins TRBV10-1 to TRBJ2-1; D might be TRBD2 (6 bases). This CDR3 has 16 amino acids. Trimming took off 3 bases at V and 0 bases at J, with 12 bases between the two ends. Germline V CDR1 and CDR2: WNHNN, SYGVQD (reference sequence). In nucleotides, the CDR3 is TGCGCCAGCAGTGAACAGCGGGCGAGCTCCTACAATGAGCAGTTCTTC. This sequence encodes CASSEQRASSYNEQFF.

The chain's CDR3 is CSVGTSGMETGELFF. The CDR3 bases are TGCAGCGTTGGGACTAGCGGGATGGAGACCGGGGAGCTGTTTTTT. The chain uses TRBV29-1 and TRBJ2-2; TRBD2 agrees at 12 bases. The CDR3 covers 15 residues. The V and J ends lost 4 bases and 5 bases, in that order; junction bases with no gene match: 5. CDR1 is SQVTM, CDR2 ANQGSEA, per germline.

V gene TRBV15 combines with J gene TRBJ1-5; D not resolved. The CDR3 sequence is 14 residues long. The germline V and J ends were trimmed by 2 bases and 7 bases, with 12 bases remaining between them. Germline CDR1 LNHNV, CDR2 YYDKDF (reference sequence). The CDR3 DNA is TGTGCCACCAGCAGAAGAGGGTTGAGGCAGCCCCAGCATTTT. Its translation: CATSRRGLRQPQHF.

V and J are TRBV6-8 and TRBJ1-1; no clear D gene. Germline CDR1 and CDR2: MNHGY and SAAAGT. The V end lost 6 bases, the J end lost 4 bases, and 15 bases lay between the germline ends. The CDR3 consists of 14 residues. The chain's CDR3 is CASSQAFGFTEAFF. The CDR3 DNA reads TGTGCCAGCAGCCAAGCTTTTGGATTCACTGAAGCTTTCTTT.

Here the CDR3 DNA reads TGCAGCGTTGAAGCCCAGGGGGCAAACTACAATGAGCAGTTCTTC. Translating gives CSVEAQGANYNEQFF. This chain links TRBV29-1 with TRBJ2-1, with TRBD1 matching 8 bases. V lost 1 base and J lost 3; bases outside the gene matches: 5. Germline CDR1 and CDR2: SQVTM and ANQGSEA. The CDR3 totals 15 residues.

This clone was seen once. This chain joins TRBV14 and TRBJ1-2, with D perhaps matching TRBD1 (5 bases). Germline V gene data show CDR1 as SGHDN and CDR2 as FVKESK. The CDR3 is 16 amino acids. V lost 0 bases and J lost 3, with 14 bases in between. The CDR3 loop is CASSQDLGGRDYGYTF. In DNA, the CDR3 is TGTGCCAGCAGCCAAGATCTGGGTGGCAGGGACTATGGCTACACCTTC. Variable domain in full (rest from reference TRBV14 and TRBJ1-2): EAGVTQFPSHSVIEKGQTVTLRCDPISGHDNLYWYRRVMGKEIKFLLHFVKESKQDESGMPNNRFLAERTGGTYSTLKVQPAELEDSGVYFCASSQDLGGRDYGYTFGSGTRLTVV.

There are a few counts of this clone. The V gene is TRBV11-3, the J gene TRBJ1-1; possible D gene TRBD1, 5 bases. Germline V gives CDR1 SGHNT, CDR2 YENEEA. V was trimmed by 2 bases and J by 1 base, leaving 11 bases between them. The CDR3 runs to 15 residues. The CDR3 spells CASSLLGLPNTEAFF. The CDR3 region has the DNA TGTGCCAGCAGCTTATTGGGACTCCCGAACACTGAAGCTTTCTTT.

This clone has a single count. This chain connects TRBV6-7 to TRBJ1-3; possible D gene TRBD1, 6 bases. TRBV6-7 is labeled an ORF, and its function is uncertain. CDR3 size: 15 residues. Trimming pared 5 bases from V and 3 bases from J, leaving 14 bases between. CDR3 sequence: CASSEAQGFGNTIYF. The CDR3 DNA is TGTGCCAGCAGTGAAGCACAGGGTTTTGGAAACACCATATATTTT.

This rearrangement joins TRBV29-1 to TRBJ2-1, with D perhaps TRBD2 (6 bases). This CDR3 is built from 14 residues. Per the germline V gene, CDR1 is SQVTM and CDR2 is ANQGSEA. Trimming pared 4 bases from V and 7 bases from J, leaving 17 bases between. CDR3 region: CSVASGQRANEQFF. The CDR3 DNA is TGCAGCGTTGCCTCCGGGCAGCGGGCAAATGAGCAGTTCTTC.

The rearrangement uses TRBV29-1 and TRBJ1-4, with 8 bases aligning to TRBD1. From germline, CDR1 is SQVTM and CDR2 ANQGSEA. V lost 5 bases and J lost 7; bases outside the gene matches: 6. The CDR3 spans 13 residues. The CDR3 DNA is TGCAGCGTTTCCCGGACAGGGTCTGAAAAACTGTTTTTT. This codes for CSVSRTGSEKLFF.

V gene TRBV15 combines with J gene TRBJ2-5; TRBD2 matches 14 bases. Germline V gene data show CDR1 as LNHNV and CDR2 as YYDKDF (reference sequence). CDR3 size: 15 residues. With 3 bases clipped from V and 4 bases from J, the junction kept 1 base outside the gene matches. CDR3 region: CATSRTSGRVETQYF. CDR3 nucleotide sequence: TGTGCCACCAGCAGGACTAGCGGGAGGGTAGAGACCCAGTACTTC.

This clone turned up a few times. The CDR3 nucleotides are TGTGCCAGCGAGGACATAGACCCTAATAACTATGGCTACACCTTC. Translation gives CASEDIDPNNYGYTF. The chain is built from TRBV6-8 and TRBJ1-2; a possible D gene is TRBD1 (5 bases). There are 15 residues in the CDR3. V was cut by 8 bases and J by 1 base, with 17 bases left in between. The germline CDR1 and CDR2 sequences are MNHGY and SAAAGT.

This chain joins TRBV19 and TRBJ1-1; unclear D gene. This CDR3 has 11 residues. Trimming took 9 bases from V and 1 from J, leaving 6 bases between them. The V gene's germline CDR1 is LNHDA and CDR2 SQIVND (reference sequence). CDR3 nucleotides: TGTGCCAGCCGGAGGAACACTGAAGCTTTCTTT. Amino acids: CASRRNTEAFF.

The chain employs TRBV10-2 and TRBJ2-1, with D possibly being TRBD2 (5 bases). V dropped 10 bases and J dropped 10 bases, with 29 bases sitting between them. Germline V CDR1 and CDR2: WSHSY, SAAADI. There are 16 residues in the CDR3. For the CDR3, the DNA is TGCGCCACCCGCCTGGTCCGGGGATCCTCGAGCCGCGAGCAGTTCTTC. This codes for CATRLVRGSSSREQFF.

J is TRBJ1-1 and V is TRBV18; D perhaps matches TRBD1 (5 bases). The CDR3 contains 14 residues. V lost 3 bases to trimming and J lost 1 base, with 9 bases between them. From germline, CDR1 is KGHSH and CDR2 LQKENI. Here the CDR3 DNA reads TGTGCCAGCTCACCGCCGCAGGGGAACACTGAAGCTTTCTTT. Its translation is CASSPPQGNTEAFF.

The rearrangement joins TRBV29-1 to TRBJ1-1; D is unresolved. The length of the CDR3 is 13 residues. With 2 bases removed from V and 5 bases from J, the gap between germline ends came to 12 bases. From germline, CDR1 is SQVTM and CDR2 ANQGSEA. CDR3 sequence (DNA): TGCAGCGTTGAACCCCCGGGGAGGACTGAAGCTTTCTTT. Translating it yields CSVEPPGRTEAFF.

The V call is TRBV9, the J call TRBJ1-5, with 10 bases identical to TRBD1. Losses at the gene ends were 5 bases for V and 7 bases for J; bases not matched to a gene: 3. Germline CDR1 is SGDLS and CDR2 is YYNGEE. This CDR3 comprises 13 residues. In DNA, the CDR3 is TGTGCCAGCAGTGGACAGGGGGGACAGCCCCAGCATTTT. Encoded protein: CASSGQGGQPQHF. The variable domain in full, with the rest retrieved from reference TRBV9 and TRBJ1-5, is DSGVTQTPKHLITATGQRVTLRCSPRSGDLSVYWYQQSLDQGLQFLIQYYNGEERAKGNILERFSAQQFPDLHSELNLSSLELGDSALYFCASSGQGGQPQHFGDGTRLSIL.

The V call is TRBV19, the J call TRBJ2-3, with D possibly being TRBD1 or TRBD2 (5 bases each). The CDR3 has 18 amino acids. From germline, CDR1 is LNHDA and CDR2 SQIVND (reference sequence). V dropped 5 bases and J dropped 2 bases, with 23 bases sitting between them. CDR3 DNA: TGTGCCAGTAGTCACCCGGTGGGGCGGACGGGGATCACAGATACGCAGTATTTT. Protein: CASSHPVGRTGITDTQYF. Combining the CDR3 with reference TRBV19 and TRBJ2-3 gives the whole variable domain DGGITQSPKYLFRKEGQNVTLSCEQNLNHDAMYWYRQDPGQGLRLIYYSQIVNDFQKGDIAEGYSVSREKKESFPLTVTSAQKNPTAFYLCASSHPVGRTGITDTQYFGPGTRLTVL.

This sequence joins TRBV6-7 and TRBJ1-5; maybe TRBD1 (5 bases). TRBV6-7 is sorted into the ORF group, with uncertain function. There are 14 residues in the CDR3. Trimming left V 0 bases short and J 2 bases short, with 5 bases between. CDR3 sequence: CASSYSGGNQPQHF. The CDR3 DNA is TGTGCCAGCAGTTACTCAGGGGGCAATCAGCCCCAGCATTTT.

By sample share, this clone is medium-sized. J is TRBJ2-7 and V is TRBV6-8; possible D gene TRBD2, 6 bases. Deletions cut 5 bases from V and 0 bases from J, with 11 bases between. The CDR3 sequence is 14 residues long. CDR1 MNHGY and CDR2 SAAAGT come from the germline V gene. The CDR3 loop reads CASSIDGSSYEQYF. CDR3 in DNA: TGTGCCAGCAGTATCGACGGGAGCTCCTACGAGCAGTACTTC.

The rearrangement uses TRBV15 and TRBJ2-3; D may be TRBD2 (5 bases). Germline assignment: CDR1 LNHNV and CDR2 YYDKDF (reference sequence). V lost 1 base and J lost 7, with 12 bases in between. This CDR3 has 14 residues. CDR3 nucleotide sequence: TGTGCCACCAGCAGAGTCCGGAGGAACCATACGCAGTATTTT. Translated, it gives CATSRVRRNHTQYF.

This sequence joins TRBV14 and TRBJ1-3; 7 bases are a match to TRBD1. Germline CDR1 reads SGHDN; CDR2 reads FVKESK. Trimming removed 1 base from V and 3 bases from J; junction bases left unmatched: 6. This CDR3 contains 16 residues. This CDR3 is CASSQGFGTDGNTIYF. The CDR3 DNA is TGTGCCAGCAGCCAAGGATTCGGGACAGATGGAAACACCATATATTTT. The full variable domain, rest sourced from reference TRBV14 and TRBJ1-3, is EAGVTQFPSHSVIEKGQTVTLRCDPISGHDNLYWYRRVMGKEIKFLLHFVKESKQDESGMPNNRFLAERTGGTYSTLKVQPAELEDSGVYFCASSQGFGTDGNTIYFGEGSWLTVV.

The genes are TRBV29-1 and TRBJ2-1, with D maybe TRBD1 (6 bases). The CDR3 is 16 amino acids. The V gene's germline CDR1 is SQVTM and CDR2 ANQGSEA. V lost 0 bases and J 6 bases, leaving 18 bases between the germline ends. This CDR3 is CSVEDLGAEEGNEQFF. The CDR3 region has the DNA TGCAGCGTTGAAGACCTGGGGGCGGAGGAAGGCAATGAGCAGTTCTTC.